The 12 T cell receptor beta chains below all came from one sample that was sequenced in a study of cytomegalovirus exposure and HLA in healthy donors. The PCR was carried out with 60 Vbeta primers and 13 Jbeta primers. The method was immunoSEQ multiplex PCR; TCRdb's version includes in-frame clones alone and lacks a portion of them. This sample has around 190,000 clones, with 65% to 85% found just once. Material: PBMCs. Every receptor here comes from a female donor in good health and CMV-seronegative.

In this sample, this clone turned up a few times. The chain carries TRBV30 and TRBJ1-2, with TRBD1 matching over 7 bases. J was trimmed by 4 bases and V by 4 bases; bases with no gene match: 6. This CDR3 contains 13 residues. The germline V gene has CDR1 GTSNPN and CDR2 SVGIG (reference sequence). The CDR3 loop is CAWTPGDSYGYTF. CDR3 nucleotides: TGTGCCTGGACTCCAGGGGACAGCTATGGCTACACCTTC.

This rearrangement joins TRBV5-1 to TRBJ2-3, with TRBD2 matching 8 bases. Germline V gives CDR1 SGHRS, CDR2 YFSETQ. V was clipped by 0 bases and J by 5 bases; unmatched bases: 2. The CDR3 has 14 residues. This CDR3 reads CASSLDLAGDTQYF. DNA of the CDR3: TGCGCCAGCAGCTTGGATCTAGCGGGAGATACGCAGTATTTT.

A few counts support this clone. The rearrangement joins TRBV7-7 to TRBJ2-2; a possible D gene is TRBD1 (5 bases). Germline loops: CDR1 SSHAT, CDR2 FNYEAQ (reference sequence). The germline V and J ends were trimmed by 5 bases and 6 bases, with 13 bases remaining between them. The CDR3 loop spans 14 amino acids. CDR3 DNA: TGTGCCAGCAGCCCCCAGGGATGGGCCGGGGAGCTGTTTTTT. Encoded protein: CASSPQGWAGELFF.

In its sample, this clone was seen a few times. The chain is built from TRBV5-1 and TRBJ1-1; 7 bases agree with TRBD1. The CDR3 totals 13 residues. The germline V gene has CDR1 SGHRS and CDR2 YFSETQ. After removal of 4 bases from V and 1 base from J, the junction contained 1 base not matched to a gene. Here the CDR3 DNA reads TGCGCCAGCAGCGGGACAGCGAACACTGAAGCTTTCTTT. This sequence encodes CASSGTANTEAFF.

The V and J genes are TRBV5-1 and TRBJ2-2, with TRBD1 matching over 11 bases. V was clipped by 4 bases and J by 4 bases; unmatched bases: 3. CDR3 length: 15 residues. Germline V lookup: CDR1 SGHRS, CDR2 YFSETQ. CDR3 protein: CASSPGTGGTGELFF. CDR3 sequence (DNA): TGCGCCAGCAGCCCCGGGACAGGGGGCACCGGGGAGCTGTTTTTT.

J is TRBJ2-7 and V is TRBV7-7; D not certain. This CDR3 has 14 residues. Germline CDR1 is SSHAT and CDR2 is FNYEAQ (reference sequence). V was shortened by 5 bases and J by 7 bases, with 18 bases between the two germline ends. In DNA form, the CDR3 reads TGTGCCAGCAGCCCCTCTGGAGCCAAGGAGGAGCAGTACTTC. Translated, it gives CASSPSGAKEEQYF.

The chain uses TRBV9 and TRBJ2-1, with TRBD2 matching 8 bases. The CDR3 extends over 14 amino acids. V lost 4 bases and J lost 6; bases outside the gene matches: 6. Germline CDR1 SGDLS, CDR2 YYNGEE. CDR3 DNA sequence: TGTGCCAGCAGCCTTGGGACTAGGGGCAATGAGCAGTTCTTC. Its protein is CASSLGTRGNEQFF.

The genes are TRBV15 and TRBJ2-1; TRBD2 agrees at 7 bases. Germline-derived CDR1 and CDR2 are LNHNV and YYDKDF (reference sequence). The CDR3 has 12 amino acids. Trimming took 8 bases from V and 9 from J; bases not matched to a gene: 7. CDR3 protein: CATRRGETEQFF. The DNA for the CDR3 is TGTGCCACCCGCCGGGGGGAAACTGAGCAGTTCTTC.

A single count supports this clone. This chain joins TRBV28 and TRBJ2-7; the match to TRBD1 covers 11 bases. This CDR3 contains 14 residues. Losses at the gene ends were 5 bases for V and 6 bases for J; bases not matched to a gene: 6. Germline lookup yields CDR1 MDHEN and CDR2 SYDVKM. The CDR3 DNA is TGTGCCAGCAGTCCACGGACAGGGGGCCGCGAGCAGTACTTC. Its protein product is CASSPRTGGREQYF.

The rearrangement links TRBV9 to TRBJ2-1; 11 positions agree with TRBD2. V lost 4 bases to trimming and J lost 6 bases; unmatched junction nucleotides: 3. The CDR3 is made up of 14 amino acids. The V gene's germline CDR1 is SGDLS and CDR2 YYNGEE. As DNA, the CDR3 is TGTGCCAGCAGCCTCGGGACTAGCGGCAATGAGCAGTTCTTC. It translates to CASSLGTSGNEQFF.

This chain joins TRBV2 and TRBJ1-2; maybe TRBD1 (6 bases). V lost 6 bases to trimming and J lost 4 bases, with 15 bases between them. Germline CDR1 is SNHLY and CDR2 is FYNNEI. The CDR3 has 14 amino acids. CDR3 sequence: CASRATGISYGYTF. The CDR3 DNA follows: TGTGCCAGCAGGGCAACAGGGATCTCCTATGGCTACACCTTC.

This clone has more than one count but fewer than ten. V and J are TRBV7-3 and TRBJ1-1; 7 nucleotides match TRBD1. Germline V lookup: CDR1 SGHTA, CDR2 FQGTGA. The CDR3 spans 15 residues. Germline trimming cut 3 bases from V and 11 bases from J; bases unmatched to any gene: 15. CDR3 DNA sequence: TGTGCCAGCAGCTTTAATATCCGGAACAGGGGTCGGGCTTTCTTT. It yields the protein CASSFNIRNRGRAFF.